The 9 T cell receptor beta chains given below trace back to one sample, sequenced in a study of blood T cell repertoires in COVID-19. Profiled with immunoSEQ multiplex PCR; TCRdb holds only in-frame clones, not every one. Of some 210,000 clones listed, approximately 90% are singletons. Input material: peripheral blood. The source is a man in his thirties or forties with acute or convalescent COVID-19.

The chain has TRBV27 and TRBJ2-7; D is ambiguous. Germline CDR1 is MNHEY and CDR2 is SMNVEV (reference sequence). The CDR3 runs to 15 residues. V gave up 1 base and J gave up 6 bases, with 16 bases separating them. The CDR3 loop is CASSLLGPHSSEQYF. The CDR3 region has the DNA TGTGCCAGCAGTTTATTGGGCCCGCACTCTTCCGAGCAGTACTTC.

The V gene is TRBV2, the J gene TRBJ2-3, with D possibly matching TRBD2 (5 bases). Trimming left V 6 bases short and J 2 bases short, with 6 bases between. The CDR3 contains 12 residues. Germline V gives CDR1 SNHLY, CDR2 FYNNEI. This CDR3 reads CASSGVTDTQYF. The CDR3 DNA is TGTGCCAGCAGCGGGGTCACAGATACGCAGTATTTT.

The V call is TRBV18, the J call TRBJ1-6; 8 bases fit TRBD1. Per germline, CDR1 KGHSH and CDR2 LQKENI. This CDR3 contains 15 residues. V lost 3 bases, J lost 7 bases, and 5 bases stayed unmatched. The CDR3 region is CASSPRDRKNSPLHF. The CDR3, as DNA: TGTGCCAGCTCACCGCGGGACAGGAAAAATTCACCCCTCCACTTT.

The chain recombines TRBV7-9 with TRBJ2-7; D unresolved. The germline gives CDR1 SEHNR, CDR2 FQNEAQ (reference sequence). The CDR3 sequence is 12 residues long. The V and J ends lost 1 base and 5 bases respectively, with 6 bases between them. CDR3: CASSLVRDEQYF. The CDR3 nucleotides are TGTGCCAGCAGCTTAGTCCGGGACGAGCAGTACTTC.

The CDR3 DNA sequence: TGTGCCAGTAGTAACGGACAGGGGGCTACCTACGAGCAGTACTTC. Protein sequence: CASSNGQGATYEQYF. The chain combines TRBV19 with TRBJ2-7; 11 bases are a match to TRBD1. The CDR3 has 15 residues. V dropped 4 bases and J dropped 2; count of bases not matched to a gene: 4. Germline V lookup: CDR1 LNHDA, CDR2 SQIVND (reference sequence).

The chain joins TRBV5-4 to TRBJ2-1, with D possibly matching TRBD2 (5 bases). Between the trimmed V and J ends, which lost 3 bases and 9 bases, there was a span of 16 bases. The V gene's germline CDR1 is SGHNT and CDR2 YYREEE (reference sequence). The CDR3 spans 14 residues. In DNA, the CDR3 is TGTGCCAGCAGCTCCACGGAGGCAATAGGTGAGCAGTTCTTC. It encodes CASSSTEAIGEQFF.

The V call is TRBV5-4, the J call TRBJ1-4; weak D call: TRBD1 (5 bases). The CDR3 has 15 amino acids. Trimming took off 4 bases at V and 0 bases at J, with 10 bases between the two ends. CDR1 and CDR2 (germline): SGHNT, YYREEE (reference sequence). The CDR3 region has the DNA TGTGCCAGCAGCGCGGGGGGGGCAACTAATGAAAAACTGTTTTTT. The encoded protein is CASSAGGATNEKLFF.

The chain carries TRBV18 and TRBJ1-5, with D unclear. V lost 0 bases and J lost 2, with 8 bases in between. The germline V gene encodes CDR1 KGHSH and CDR2 LQKENI. This CDR3 comprises 15 residues. In DNA, the CDR3 is TGTGCCAGCTCACCACCGTGGCAAGGCAATCAGCCCCAGCATTTT. Residues: CASSPPWQGNQPQHF.

The chain links TRBV11-2 to TRBJ2-7, with TRBD2 identical over 9 bases. The germline gives CDR1 SGHAT, CDR2 FQNNGV. After removal of 1 base from V and 3 bases from J, the junction contained 13 bases not matched to a gene. The CDR3 spans 18 residues. CDR3 nucleotide sequence: TGTGCCAGCAGCTTAGTGAGGGGGAGTAGCGGGAGAGACTACGAGCAGTACTTC. It codes for CASSLVRGSSGRDYEQYF.